This T cell receptor (beta chain) was captured by sequencing in a study of identical twins. TCRdb itself ran the 5' RACE reads through MiXCR, one entry per CDR3 protein. Of 400,000 to 500,000 distinct CDR3 sequences in the sample, 18% were seen once. Regarding the study as a whole: Monozygotic twins shared more out-of-frame TCR alpha than recombination models predicted.

As to this clonotype: Its matching antigen is unknown.

CDR3 length: 15 residues. Germline lookup yields CDR1 SGHNT and CDR2 YYREEE (reference sequence). V lost 0 bases to trimming and J lost 4 bases, with 12 bases between them. The chain recombines TRBV5-4 with TRBJ2-3; either TRBD1 or TRBD2 may supply D (5 bases each). The specimen was naive T cells sorted from blood. The source is a man between 50 and 59 years old in good health. The chain's CDR3 is CASSLGVGVADTQYF. CDR3 nucleotides: TGTGCCAGCAGCTTGGGCGTGGGGGTCGCAGATACGCAGTATTTT. Supplemented by reference TRBV5-4 and TRBJ2-3, the full variable domain reads ETGVTQSPTHLIKTRGQQVTLRCSSQSGHNTVSWYQQALGQGPQFIFQYYREEENGRGNFPPRFSGLQFPNYSSELNVNALELDDSALYLCASSLGVGVADTQYFGPGTRLTVL.